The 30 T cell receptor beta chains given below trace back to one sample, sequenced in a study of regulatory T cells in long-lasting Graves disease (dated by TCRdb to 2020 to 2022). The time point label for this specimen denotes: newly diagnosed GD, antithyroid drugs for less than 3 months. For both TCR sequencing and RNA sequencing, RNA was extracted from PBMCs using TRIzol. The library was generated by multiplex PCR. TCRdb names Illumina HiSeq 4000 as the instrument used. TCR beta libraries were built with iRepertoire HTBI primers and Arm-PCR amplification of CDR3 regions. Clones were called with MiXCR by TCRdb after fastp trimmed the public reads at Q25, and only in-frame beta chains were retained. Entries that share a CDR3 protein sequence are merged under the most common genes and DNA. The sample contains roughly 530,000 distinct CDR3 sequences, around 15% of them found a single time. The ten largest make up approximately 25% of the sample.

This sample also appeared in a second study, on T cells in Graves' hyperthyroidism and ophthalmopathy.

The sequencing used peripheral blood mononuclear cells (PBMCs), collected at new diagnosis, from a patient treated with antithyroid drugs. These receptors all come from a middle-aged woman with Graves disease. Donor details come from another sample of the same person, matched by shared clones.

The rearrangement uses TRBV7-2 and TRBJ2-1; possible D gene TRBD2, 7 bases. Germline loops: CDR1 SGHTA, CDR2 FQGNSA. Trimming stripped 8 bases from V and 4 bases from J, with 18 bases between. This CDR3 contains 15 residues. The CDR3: CASGRTGGGYNEQFF. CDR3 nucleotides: TGTGCCAGCGGAAGGACGGGGGGCGGGTACAATGAGCAGTTCTTC. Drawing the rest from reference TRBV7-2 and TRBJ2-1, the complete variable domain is GAGVSQSPSNKVTEKGKDVELRCDPISGHTALYWYRQSLGQGLEFLIYFQGNSAPDKSGLPSDRFSAERTGGSVSTLTIQRTQQEDSAVYLCASGRTGGGYNEQFFGPGTRLTVL.

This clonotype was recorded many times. The CDR3 bases are TGTGCCAGCAGTTTTGGTGCCGGGGCGAGCTCCTACAATGAGCAGTTCTTC. Amino acids: CASSFGAGASSYNEQFF. The genes are TRBV27 and TRBJ2-1; D could derive from TRBD1 or TRBD2 (5 bases each). The length of the CDR3 is 17 residues. Germline V gives CDR1 MNHEY, CDR2 SMNVEV (reference sequence). V lost 3 bases to trimming and J lost 0 bases, with 15 bases between them.

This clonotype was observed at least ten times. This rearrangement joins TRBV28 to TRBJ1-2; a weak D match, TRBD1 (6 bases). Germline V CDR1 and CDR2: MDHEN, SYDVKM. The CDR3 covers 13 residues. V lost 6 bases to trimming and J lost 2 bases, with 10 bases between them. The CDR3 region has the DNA TGTGCCAGCAGCGGACAGACCAACTATGGCTACACCTTC. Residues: CASSGQTNYGYTF.

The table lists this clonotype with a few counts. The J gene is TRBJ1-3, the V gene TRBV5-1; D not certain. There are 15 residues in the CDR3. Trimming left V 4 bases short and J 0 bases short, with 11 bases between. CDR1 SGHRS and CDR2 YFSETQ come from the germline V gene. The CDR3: CASSDAAFSGNTIYF. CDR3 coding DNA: TGCGCCAGCAGCGATGCGGCCTTCTCTGGAAACACCATATATTTT.

In DNA form, the CDR3 reads TGTGCCAGCAGTTACGGGGCCACCAGGGGCTACACCTTC. The encoded protein is CASSYGATRGYTF. The chain is built from TRBV6-5 and TRBJ1-2; possibly TRBD1 for D (5 bases). V gave up 2 bases and J gave up 8 bases, with 12 bases separating them. Germline CDR1 MNHEY, CDR2 SVGAGI. The CDR3 runs 13 residues.

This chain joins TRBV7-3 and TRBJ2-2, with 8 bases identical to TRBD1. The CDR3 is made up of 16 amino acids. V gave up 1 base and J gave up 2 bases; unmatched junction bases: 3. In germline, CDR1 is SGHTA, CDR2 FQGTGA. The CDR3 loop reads CASSLMAGGNTGELFF. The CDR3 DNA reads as TGTGCCAGCAGCTTAATGGCAGGGGGCAACACCGGGGAGCTGTTTTTT. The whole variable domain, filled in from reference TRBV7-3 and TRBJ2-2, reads GAGVSQTPSNKVTEKGKYVELRCDPISGHTALYWYRQSLGQGPEFLIYFQGTGAADDSGLPNDRFFAVRPEGSVSTLKIQRTERGDSAVYLCASSLMAGGNTGELFFGEGSRLTVL.

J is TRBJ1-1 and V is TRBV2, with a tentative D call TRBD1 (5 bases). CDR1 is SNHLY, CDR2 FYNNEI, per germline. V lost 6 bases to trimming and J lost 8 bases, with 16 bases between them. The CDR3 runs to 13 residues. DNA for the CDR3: TGTGCCAGCAGCCTCCTTCGGGACGCCGAAGCTTTCTTT. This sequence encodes CASSLLRDAEAFF.

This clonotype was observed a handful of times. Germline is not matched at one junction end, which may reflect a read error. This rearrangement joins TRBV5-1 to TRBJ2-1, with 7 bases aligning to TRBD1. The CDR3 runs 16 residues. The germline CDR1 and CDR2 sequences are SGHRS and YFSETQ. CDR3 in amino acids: CAGSLVGDSSYNEQFF. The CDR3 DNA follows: TGCGCCGGCAGCTTGGTTGGGGACAGCTCCTACAATGAGCAGTTCTTC. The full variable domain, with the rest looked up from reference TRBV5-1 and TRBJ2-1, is KAGVTQTPRYLIKTRGQQVTLSCSPISGHRSVSWYQQTPGQGLQFLFEYFSETQRNKGNFPGRFSGRQFSNSRSEMNVSTLELGDSALYLCAGSLVGDSSYNEQFFGPGTRLTVL.

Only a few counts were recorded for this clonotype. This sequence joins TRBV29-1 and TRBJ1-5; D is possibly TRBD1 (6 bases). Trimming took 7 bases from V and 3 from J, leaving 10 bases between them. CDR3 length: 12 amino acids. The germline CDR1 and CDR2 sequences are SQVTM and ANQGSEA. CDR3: CSARTANQPQHF. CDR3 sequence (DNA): TGCAGCGCCCGGACAGCCAATCAGCCCCAGCATTTT.

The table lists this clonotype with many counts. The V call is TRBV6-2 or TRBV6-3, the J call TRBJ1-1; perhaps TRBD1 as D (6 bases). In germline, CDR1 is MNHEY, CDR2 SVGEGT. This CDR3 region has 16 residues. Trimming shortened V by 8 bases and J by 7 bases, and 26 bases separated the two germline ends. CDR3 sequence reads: CASGQPSGTQGFEAFF. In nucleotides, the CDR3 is TGTGCCAGCGGCCAACCTTCCGGGACACAAGGGTTTGAAGCTTTCTTT.

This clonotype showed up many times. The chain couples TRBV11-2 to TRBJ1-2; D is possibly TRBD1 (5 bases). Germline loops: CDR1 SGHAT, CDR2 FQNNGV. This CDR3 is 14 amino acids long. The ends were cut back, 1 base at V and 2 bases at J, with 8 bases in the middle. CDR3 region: CASSLASGNYGYTF. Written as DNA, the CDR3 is TGTGCCAGCAGCTTAGCCTCAGGGAACTATGGCTACACCTTC. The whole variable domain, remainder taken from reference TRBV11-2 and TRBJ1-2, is EAGVAQSPRYKIIEKRQSVAFWCNPISGHATLYWYQQILGQGPKLLIQFQNNGVVDDSQLPKDRFSAERLKGVDSTLKIQPAKLEDSAVYLCASSLASGNYGYTFGSGTRLTVV.

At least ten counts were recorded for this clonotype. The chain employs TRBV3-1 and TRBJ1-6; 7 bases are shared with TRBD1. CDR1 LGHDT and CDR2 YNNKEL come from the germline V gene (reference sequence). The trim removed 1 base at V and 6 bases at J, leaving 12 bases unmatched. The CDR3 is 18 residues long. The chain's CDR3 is CASSQVDSKGQLNSPLHF. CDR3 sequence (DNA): TGTGCCAGCAGCCAAGTGGATTCTAAGGGACAGCTTAATTCACCCCTCCACTTT.

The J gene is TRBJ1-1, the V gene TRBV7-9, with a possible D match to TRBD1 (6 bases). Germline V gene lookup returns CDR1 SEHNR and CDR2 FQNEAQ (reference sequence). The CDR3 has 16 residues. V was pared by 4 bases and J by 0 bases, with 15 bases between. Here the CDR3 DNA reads TGTGCCAGCAGCTCTCCCGGGACACAGATGAACACTGAAGCTTTCTTT. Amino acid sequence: CASSSPGTQMNTEAFF.

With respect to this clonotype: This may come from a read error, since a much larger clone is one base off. The CDR3 loop is CASSSWTANTGELFF. CDR3 bases: TGTGCCAGTAGTTCCTGGACAGCGAACACCGGGGAGCTGTTTTTT. V usage is TRBV19 and J usage is TRBJ2-2; tentatively, D is TRBD1 (6 bases). The germline V and J ends were trimmed by 5 bases and 0 bases, with 10 bases remaining between them. Per germline, CDR1 LNHDA and CDR2 SQIVND (reference sequence). The length of the CDR3 is 15 residues.

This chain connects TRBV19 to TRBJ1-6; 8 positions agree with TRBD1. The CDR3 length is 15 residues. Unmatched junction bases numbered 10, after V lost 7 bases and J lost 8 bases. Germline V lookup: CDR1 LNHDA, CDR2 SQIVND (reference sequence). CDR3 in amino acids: CASTLRGRFDSPLHF. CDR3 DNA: TGTGCCAGTACCCTCAGGGGGCGCTTTGATTCACCCCTCCACTTT.

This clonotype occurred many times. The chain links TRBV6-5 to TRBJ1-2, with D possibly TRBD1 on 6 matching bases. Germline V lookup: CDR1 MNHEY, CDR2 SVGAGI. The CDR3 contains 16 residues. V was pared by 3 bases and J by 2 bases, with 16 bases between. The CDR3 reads CASSYGGQRTNYGYTF. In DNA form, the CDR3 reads TGTGCCAGCAGTTATGGGGGACAACGAACAAACTATGGCTACACCTTC.

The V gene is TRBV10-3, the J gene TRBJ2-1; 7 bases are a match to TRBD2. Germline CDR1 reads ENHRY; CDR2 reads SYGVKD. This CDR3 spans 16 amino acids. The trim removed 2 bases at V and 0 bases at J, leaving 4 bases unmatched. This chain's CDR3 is CAISEGLVISYNEQFF. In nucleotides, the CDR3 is TGTGCCATCAGTGAGGGACTAGTAATCTCCTACAATGAGCAGTTCTTC.

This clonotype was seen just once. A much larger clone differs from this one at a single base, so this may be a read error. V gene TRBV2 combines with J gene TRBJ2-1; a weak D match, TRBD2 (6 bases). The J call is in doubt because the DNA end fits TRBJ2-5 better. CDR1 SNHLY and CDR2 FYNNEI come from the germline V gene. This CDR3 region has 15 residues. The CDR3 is CASSGGLPAGETQYF. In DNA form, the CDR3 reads TGTGCCAGCAGTGGGGGACTGCCGGCGGGGGAGACCCAGTACTTC.

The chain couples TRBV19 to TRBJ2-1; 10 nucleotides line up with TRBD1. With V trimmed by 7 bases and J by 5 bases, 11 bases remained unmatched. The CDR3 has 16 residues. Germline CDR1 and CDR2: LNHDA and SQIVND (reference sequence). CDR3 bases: TGTGCCAGTATCTCACCTGGGACAGGGGCGGACAATGAGCAGTTCTTC. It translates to CASISPGTGADNEQFF.

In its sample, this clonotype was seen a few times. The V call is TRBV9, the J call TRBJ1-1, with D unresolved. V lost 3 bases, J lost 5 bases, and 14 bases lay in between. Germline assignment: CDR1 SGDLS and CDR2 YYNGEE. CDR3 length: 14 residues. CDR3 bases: TGTGCCAGCAGCGACGGAGGTGTGATTACTGAAGCTTTCTTT. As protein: CASSDGGVITEAFF.

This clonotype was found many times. The CDR3: CASSLYAWGAEQYF. The CDR3 DNA sequence: TGCGCCAGCAGCTTGTACGCGTGGGGTGCCGAGCAGTACTTC. V usage is TRBV5-1 and J usage is TRBJ2-7; no clear D. Trimming removed 1 base at V and 6 bases at J, with 14 bases between. CDR3 length equals 14 residues. Germline values: CDR1 SGHRS, CDR2 YFSETQ.

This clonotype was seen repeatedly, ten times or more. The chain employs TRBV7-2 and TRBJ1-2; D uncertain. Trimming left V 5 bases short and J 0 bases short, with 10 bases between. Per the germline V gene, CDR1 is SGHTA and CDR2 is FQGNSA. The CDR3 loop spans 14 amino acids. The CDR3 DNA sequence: TGTGCCAGCAGCACACGGACGGCTAACTATGGCTACACCTTC. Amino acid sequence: CASSTRTANYGYTF. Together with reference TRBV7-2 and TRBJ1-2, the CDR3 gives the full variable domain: GAGVSQSPSNKVTEKGKDVELRCDPISGHTALYWYRQSLGQGLEFLIYFQGNSAPDKSGLPSDRFSAERTGGSVSTLTIQRTQQEDSAVYLCASSTRTANYGYTFGSGTRLTVV.

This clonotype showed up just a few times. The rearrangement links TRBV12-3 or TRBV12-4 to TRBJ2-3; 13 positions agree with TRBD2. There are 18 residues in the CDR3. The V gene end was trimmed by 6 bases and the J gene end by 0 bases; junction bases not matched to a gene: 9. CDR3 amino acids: CASSRLGTSGTSTDTQYF. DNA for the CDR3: TGTGCCAGCAGCCGATTGGGGACTAGCGGGACTAGCACAGATACGCAGTATTTT.

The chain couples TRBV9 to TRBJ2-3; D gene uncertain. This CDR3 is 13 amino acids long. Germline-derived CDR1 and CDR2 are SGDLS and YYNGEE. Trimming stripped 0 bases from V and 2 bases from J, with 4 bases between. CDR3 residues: CASSVEYTDTQYF. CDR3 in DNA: TGTGCCAGCAGCGTAGAGTACACAGATACGCAGTATTTT.

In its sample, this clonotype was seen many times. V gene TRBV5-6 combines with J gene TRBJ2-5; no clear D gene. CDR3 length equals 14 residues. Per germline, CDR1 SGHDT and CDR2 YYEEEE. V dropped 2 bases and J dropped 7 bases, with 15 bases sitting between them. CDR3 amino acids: CASSFEYSSGTQYF. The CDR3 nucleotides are TGTGCCAGCAGCTTTGAATACTCGTCCGGGACCCAGTACTTC.

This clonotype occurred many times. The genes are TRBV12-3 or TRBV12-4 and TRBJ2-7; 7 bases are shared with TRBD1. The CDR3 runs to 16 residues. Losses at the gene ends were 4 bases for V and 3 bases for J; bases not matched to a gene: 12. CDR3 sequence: CASSSRTGPGRYEQYF. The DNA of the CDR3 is TGTGCCAGCAGTTCCCGGACAGGTCCCGGGCGCTACGAGCAGTACTTC.

CDR3 in DNA: TGTGCCAGCAGTTTTCAGGCAGCCATGAACACTGAAGCTTTCTTT. Translated: CASSFQAAMNTEAFF. The chain joins TRBV28 to TRBJ1-1; D not resolved. Trimming stripped 3 bases from V and 0 bases from J, with 11 bases between. This CDR3 contains 15 residues. Germline CDR1 reads MDHEN; CDR2 reads SYDVKM.

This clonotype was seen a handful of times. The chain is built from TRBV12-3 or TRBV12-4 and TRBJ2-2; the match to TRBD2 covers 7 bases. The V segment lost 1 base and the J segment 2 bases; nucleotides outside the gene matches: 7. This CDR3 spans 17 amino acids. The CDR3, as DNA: TGTGCCAGCAGTTTAGGAGGTGGGAGGGCCAACACCGGGGAGCTGTTTTTT. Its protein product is CASSLGGGRANTGELFF.

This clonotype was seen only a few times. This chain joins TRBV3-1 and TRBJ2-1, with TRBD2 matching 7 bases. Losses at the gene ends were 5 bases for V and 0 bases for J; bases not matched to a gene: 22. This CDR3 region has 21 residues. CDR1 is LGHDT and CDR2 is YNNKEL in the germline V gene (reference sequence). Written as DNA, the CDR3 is TGTGCCAGCAGCTCCCATGGGGCTAGCGGACTTTTCGCCCGCTCCTACAATGAGCAGTTCTTC. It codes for CASSSHGASGLFARSYNEQFF.

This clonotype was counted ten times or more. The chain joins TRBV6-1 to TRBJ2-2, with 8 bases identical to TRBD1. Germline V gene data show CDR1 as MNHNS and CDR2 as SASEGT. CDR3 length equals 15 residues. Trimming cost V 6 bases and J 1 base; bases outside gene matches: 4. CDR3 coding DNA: TGTGCCAGCAGCACCGGGACAGGGAACACCGGGGAGCTGTTTTTT. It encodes CASSTGTGNTGELFF.